The 10 T cell receptor beta chains below come from one sample, sequenced in a study of T cell responses to AZD1222 COVID-19 vaccine (dated by TCRdb to about 2021). Libraries were constructed by the immunoSEQ multiplex PCR assay. TCRdb took this table from immuneACCESS and kept in-frame rearrangements with V and J called. Such tables lack part of the clones; where checked against another copy, unresolved V genes explain under half of the gap, and the rest is unexplained. A total of 150,000 to 200,000 clones appear in this sample, 90% of them only once. The leading ten clones occupy about 1.6% of the sample. The time point label, as the study defines it: baseline before first vaccination. The sample here was peripheral blood, taken on day 0 of AZD1222 vaccination. These receptors were obtained from an adult in good health.

The J gene is TRBJ1-4, the V gene TRBV15; no reliable D call. Trimming shortened V by 0 bases and J by 8 bases, and 13 bases separated the two germline ends. Germline V gene data show CDR1 as LNHNV and CDR2 as YYDKDF (reference sequence). The CDR3 totals 15 residues. The CDR3 sequence is CATSREWARREKLFF. The DNA of the CDR3 is TGTGCCACCAGCAGAGAGTGGGCACGAAGGGAAAAACTGTTTTTT.

This chain uses TRBV2 with TRBJ2-5, with TRBD2 as a possible D gene (6 bases). In germline, CDR1 is SNHLY, CDR2 FYNNEI. Trimming took off 5 bases at V and 1 base at J, with 8 bases between the two ends. The CDR3 loop spans 13 amino acids. The CDR3 reads CASSRGSQETQYF. The CDR3 coding sequence is TGTGCCAGCAGTCGGGGGTCCCAAGAGACCCAGTACTTC.

Regarding this clone: An end of the junction differs from the germline gene, which may be a read error. This chain joins TRBV14 and TRBJ1-4; D might be TRBD1 (5 bases). The CDR3 runs 15 residues. Per the germline V gene, CDR1 is SGHDN and CDR2 is FVKESK. The CDR3 region is CASSRRTWDPEKLFF. The CDR3 DNA follows: TGTGCCAGTAGCCGACGGACTTGGGACCCTGAAAAACTGTTTTTT.

The V and J genes are TRBV29-1 and TRBJ2-5, with a possible D match to TRBD1 (6 bases). The V end was cut by 4 bases, the J end by 2 bases, with 14 bases between. Germline loops: CDR1 SQVTM, CDR2 ANQGSEA. The CDR3 length is 14 residues. For the CDR3, the DNA is TGCAGCGTTGTGGCCTGGACAGATCAAGAGACCCAGTACTTC. Translated, it gives CSVVAWTDQETQYF.

The table lists this clone with a few counts. The V gene is TRBV6-5, the J gene TRBJ2-1; D uncertain. Per the germline V gene, CDR1 is MNHEY and CDR2 is SVGAGI. With 7 bases removed from V and 5 bases from J, the gap between germline ends came to 9 bases. The CDR3 is made up of 12 amino acids. The CDR3 protein is CASTQGNNEQFF. The CDR3 DNA follows: TGTGCCAGCACCCAAGGCAACAATGAGCAGTTCTTC.

V and J are TRBV28 and TRBJ1-5; D may be TRBD1 (6 bases). This CDR3 region has 14 residues. The germline CDR1 and CDR2 sequences are MDHEN and SYDVKM. With 3 bases removed from V and 4 bases from J, the gap between germline ends came to 10 bases. The CDR3 sequence is CASSFYRENQPQHF. The CDR3 DNA reads TGTGCCAGCAGTTTCTACAGGGAGAATCAGCCCCAGCATTTT. The variable domain in full, with the rest retrieved from reference TRBV28 and TRBJ1-5, is DVKVTQSSRYLVKRTGEKVFLECVQDMDHENMFWYRQDPGLGLRLIYFSYDVKMKEKGDIPEGYSVSREKKERFSLILESASTNQTSMYLCASSFYRENQPQHFGDGTRLSIL.

The J gene is TRBJ2-7, the V gene TRBV7-2, with 8 bases that match TRBD2. The ends lost 5 bases at V and 7 bases at J; junction bases unmatched: 10. The CDR3 totals 14 residues. Germline V gene lookup returns CDR1 SGHTA and CDR2 FQGNSA. For the CDR3, the DNA is TGTGCCAGCAGCCTTAGCGGGACTTTAGCAGAGCAGTACTTC. Translating gives CASSLSGTLAEQYF.

The chain combines TRBV19 with TRBJ1-2; D is perhaps TRBD1 (5 bases). V gave up 4 bases and J gave up 2 bases, with 8 bases separating them. This CDR3 is 13 amino acids long. Germline V gene lookup returns CDR1 LNHDA and CDR2 SQIVND (reference sequence). The CDR3 coding sequence is TGTGCCAGTAGTAAGGGGCGAAACTATGGCTACACCTTC. Translation: CASSKGRNYGYTF. Looking up the rest from reference TRBV19 and TRBJ1-2 gives the full variable domain: DGGITQSPKYLFRKEGQNVTLSCEQNLNHDAMYWYRQDPGQGLRLIYYSQIVNDFQKGDIAEGYSVSREKKESFPLTVTSAQKNPTAFYLCASSKGRNYGYTFGSGTRLTVV.

This clone has just one count. This chain uses TRBV6-1 with TRBJ1-5; no definite D call. Trimming took off 1 base at V and 6 bases at J, with 13 bases between the two ends. The CDR3 length is 15 residues. CDR1 is MNHNS, CDR2 SASEGT, per germline. This CDR3 reads CASSEVTWYPQPQHF. The CDR3, as DNA: TGTGCCAGCAGTGAAGTAACATGGTACCCTCAGCCCCAGCATTTT.

This clone has a single count. The J gene is TRBJ2-7, the V gene TRBV7-2; a possible D gene is TRBD1 (6 bases). The V and J ends lost 2 bases and 3 bases respectively, with 14 bases between them. The germline V gene has CDR1 SGHTA and CDR2 FQGNSA. The CDR3 contains 15 residues. CDR3 in amino acids: CASSLRQGFIYEQYF. DNA of the CDR3: TGTGCCAGCAGCTTACGCCAGGGGTTCATCTACGAGCAGTACTTC. Supplemented by reference TRBV7-2 and TRBJ2-7, the full variable domain reads GAGVSQSPSNKVTEKGKDVELRCDPISGHTALYWYRQSLGQGLEFLIYFQGNSAPDKSGLPSDRFSAERTGGSVSTLTIQRTQQEDSAVYLCASSLRQGFIYEQYFGPGTRLTVT.